Listed here are 10 T cell receptor beta chains from one sample, sequenced in a study of CD8 T cells in ankylosing spondylitis. TCRdb passed the 5' RACE reads through MiXCR, listing each CDR3 protein once. The sample carries 350,000 to 450,000 distinct CDR3 sequences, about 20% recorded once. The material sequenced was blood, either unsorted or a sorted T cell fraction (not recorded which). The source is a male donor with ankylosing spondylitis or in good health (not recorded which).

This clonotype was observed a handful of times. This chain uses TRBV6-2 or TRBV6-3 with TRBJ2-5; D remains unclear. CDR3 length: 15 residues. Per germline, CDR1 MNHEY and CDR2 SVGEGT. The V end lost 2 bases, the J end lost 0 bases, and 10 bases lay between the germline ends. This chain's CDR3 is CASSYLGSYQETQYF. CDR3 coding DNA: TGTGCCAGCAGTTACCTCGGCAGCTACCAAGAGACCCAGTACTTC.

The chain employs TRBV20-1 and TRBJ2-7; perhaps TRBD1 as D (6 bases). The CDR3 is made up of 12 amino acids. Trimming shortened V by 0 bases and J by 6 bases, and 9 bases separated the two germline ends. The germline V gene has CDR1 DFQATT and CDR2 SNEGSKA (reference sequence). Written as DNA, the CDR3 is TGCAGTGCTAGAGATACAGGGCCCGAGCAGTACTTC. Translating it yields CSARDTGPEQYF.

The CDR3 loop is CASSFRVAGPYEQYF. As DNA, the CDR3 is TGTGCCAGCAGTTTTAGGGTGGCAGGGCCCTACGAGCAGTACTTC. The genes are TRBV28 and TRBJ2-7; D may be TRBD1 (5 bases). This CDR3 comprises 15 residues. Trimming left V 3 bases short and J 2 bases short, with 14 bases between. Germline CDR1 reads MDHEN; CDR2 reads SYDVKM.

The sample holds a few counts of this clonotype. J is TRBJ2-5 and V is TRBV5-1; TRBD1 aligns across 7 bases. The CDR3 has 17 amino acids. The germline CDR1 and CDR2 sequences are SGHRS and YFSETQ. Trimming at V came to 0 bases and at J to 4 bases, leaving 12 bases not matched to a gene. The CDR3 sequence: CASSLDGDSLSGETQYF. The DNA for the CDR3 is TGCGCCAGCAGCTTGGATGGGGACAGCCTTTCGGGAGAGACCCAGTACTTC.

This clonotype was recorded many times. The chain employs TRBV11-2 and TRBJ2-2; 9 bases are shared with TRBD2. This CDR3 is 17 amino acids long. The V and J ends lost 0 bases and 3 bases, in that order; junction bases with no gene match: 5. The germline CDR1 and CDR2 sequences are SGHAT and FQNNGV. In nucleotides, the CDR3 is TGTGCCAGCAGCTTAGATCGACTAGCGGCGTACACCGGGGAGCTGTTTTTT. This gives the protein CASSLDRLAAYTGELFF.

The gene calls are TRBV29-1 and TRBJ2-1; TRBD1 matches 12 bases. The CDR3 spans 15 residues. Per germline, CDR1 SQVTM and CDR2 ANQGSEA. The V gene end was trimmed by 0 bases and the J gene end by 9 bases; junction bases not matched to a gene: 6. The CDR3 loop reads CSVEEGTGGFGEQFF. The CDR3 DNA reads TGCAGCGTTGAAGAGGGGACAGGGGGCTTCGGTGAGCAGTTCTTC.

The chain carries TRBV11-2 and TRBJ2-7; a weak D match, TRBD1 (6 bases). With 0 bases removed from V and 4 bases from J, the gap between germline ends came to 13 bases. CDR3 size: 15 residues. The germline V gene has CDR1 SGHAT and CDR2 FQNNGV. DNA of the CDR3: TGTGCCAGCAGCTTAGATCGTGGCAGGGGATACGAGCAGTACTTC. It translates to CASSLDRGRGYEQYF.

J is TRBJ2-5 and V is TRBV7-9, with a weak D call TRBD2 (6 bases). The CDR3 contains 15 residues. The germline CDR1 and CDR2 sequences are SEHNR and FQNEAQ (reference sequence). V lost 4 bases to trimming and J lost 4 bases, with 16 bases between them. CDR3 bases: TGTGCCAGCAGCTCCCGGGAGACGAAGCGAGAGACCCAGTACTTC. Translation: CASSSRETKRETQYF.

This clonotype was observed a handful of times. The gene calls are TRBV19 and TRBJ2-7; D call uncertain. Germline CDR1 LNHDA, CDR2 SQIVND (reference sequence). This CDR3 is 14 amino acids long. V lost 6 bases and J 2 bases, leaving 14 bases between the germline ends. The CDR3 DNA sequence: TGTGCCAGTAGGAGGCCCCTCGAGGCCTACGAGCAGTACTTC. This sequence encodes CASRRPLEAYEQYF.

The rearrangement uses TRBV2 and TRBJ2-7; 7 nucleotides align to TRBD2. This CDR3 contains 17 residues. The junction had 19 bases not matched to a gene; V was cut back by 7 bases and J by 4 bases. CDR1 and CDR2 from the germline V gene are SNHLY and FYNNEI. The CDR3 here is CASTVTSGGPPTYEQYF. For the CDR3, the DNA is TGTGCCAGCACGGTTACATCGGGAGGACCACCCACTTACGAGCAGTACTTC. Using reference TRBV2 and TRBJ2-7 for the parts outside the CDR3, the full variable domain is EPEVTQTPSHQVTQMGQEVILRCVPISNHLYFYWYRQILGQKVEFLVSFYNNEISEKSEIFDDQFSVERPDGSNFTLKIRSTKLEDSAMYFCASTVTSGGPPTYEQYFGPGTRLTVT.